The 4 T cell receptor beta chains below were found in one sample sequenced in a study of blood T cell repertoires in COVID-19. TCRdb keeps only in-frame clones here, not all; method: immunoSEQ multiplex PCR. The sample holds about 120,000 clones; approximately 83% are singletons and the top ten take 9.5% to 13%. Input material: peripheral blood. The receptors originated from a man older than 75 with acute or convalescent COVID-19.

V and J are TRBV18 and TRBJ1-4; 9 nucleotides line up with TRBD1. Germline values: CDR1 KGHSH, CDR2 LQKENI. The CDR3 runs to 15 residues. After removal of 3 bases from V and 8 bases from J, the junction contained 7 bases not matched to a gene. The CDR3 protein is CASSPLGQGNEKLFF. As DNA, the CDR3 is TGTGCCAGCTCACCGCTAGGACAGGGGAACGAAAAACTGTTTTTT.

This clone appeared once. V gene TRBV18 combines with J gene TRBJ2-2; the match to TRBD1 covers 7 bases. CDR3 size: 15 residues. The V gene's germline CDR1 is KGHSH and CDR2 LQKENI. The V gene end was trimmed by 3 bases and the J gene end by 6 bases; junction bases not matched to a gene: 7. CDR3 amino acids: CASSPPNRGAGELFF. The CDR3 DNA follows: TGTGCCAGCTCACCTCCCAACAGGGGAGCCGGGGAGCTGTTTTTT.

The chain is built from TRBV19 and TRBJ1-2; D gene unclear. The CDR3 sequence is 13 residues long. V dropped 8 bases and J dropped 7 bases, with 17 bases sitting between them. From germline, CDR1 is LNHDA and CDR2 SQIVND (reference sequence). CDR3: CASVAGRARGYTF. The CDR3 nucleotides read TGTGCCAGTGTCGCGGGAAGGGCACGTGGCTACACCTTC.

This chain connects TRBV7-3 to TRBJ2-1; 10 bases agree with TRBD2. The CDR3 is made up of 17 amino acids. The V and J ends lost 2 bases and 5 bases, in that order; junction bases with no gene match: 9. Germline-derived CDR1 and CDR2 are SGHTA and FQGTGA. DNA for the CDR3: TGTGCCAGCAGCTTACGCGCGGCTAGCGGGGGTCACAATGAGCAGTTCTTC. Protein sequence: CASSLRAASGGHNEQFF. Drawing the rest from reference TRBV7-3 and TRBJ2-1, the complete variable domain is GAGVSQTPSNKVTEKGKYVELRCDPISGHTALYWYRQSLGQGPEFLIYFQGTGAADDSGLPNDRFFAVRPEGSVSTLKIQRTERGDSAVYLCASSLRAASGGHNEQFFGPGTRLTVL.